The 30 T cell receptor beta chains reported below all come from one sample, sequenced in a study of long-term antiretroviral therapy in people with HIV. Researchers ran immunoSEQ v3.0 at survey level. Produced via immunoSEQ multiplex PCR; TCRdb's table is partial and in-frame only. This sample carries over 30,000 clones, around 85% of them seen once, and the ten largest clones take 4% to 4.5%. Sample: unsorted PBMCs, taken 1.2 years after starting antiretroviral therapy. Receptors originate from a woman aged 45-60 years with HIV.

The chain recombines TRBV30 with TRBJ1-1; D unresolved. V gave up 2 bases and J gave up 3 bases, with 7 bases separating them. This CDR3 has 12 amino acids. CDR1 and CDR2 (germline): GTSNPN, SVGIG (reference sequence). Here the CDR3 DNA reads TGTGCCTGGAGTTTGGAGGACACTGAAGCTTTCTTT. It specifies CAWSLEDTEAFF.

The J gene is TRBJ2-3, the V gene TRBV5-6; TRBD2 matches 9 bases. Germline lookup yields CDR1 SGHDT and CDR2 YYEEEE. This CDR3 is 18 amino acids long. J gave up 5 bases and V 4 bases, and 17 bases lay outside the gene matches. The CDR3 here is CASSRATQAGGGLDTQYF. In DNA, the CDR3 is TGTGCCAGCAGCCGTGCGACCCAAGCGGGGGGAGGGTTAGATACGCAGTATTTT.

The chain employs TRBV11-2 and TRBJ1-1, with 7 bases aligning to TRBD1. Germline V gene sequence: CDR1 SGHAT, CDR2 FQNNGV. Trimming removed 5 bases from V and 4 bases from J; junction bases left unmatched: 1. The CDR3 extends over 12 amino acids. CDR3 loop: CASSPGGTEAFF. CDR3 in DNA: TGTGCCAGCAGCCCAGGGGGCACTGAAGCTTTCTTT.

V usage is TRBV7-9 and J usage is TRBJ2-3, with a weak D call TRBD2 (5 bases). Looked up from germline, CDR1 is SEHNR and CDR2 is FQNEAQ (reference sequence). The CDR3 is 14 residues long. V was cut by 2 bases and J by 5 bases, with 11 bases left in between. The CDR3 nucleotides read TGTGCCAGCAGCTTAATTCGGGGTGGAGATACGCAGTATTTT. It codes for CASSLIRGGDTQYF.

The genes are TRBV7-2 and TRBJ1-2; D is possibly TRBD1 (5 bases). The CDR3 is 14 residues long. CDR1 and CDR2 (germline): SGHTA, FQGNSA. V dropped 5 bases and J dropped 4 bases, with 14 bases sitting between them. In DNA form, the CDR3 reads TGTGCCAGCAGCCCTCGGGACGTGAGCTATGGCTACACCTTC. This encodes CASSPRDVSYGYTF.

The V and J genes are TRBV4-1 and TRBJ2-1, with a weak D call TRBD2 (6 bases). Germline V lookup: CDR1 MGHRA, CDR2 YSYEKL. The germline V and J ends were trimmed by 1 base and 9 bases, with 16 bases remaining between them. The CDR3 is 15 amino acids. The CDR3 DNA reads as TGCGCCAGCAGCCAAGTTTTTGGGGCGCGGGGTGAGCAGTTCTTC. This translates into CASSQVFGARGEQFF.

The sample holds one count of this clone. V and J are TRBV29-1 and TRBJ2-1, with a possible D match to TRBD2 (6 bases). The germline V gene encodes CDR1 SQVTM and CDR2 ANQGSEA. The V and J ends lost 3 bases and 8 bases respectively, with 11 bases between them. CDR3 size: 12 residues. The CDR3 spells CSVDRGTDEQFF. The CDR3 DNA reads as TGCAGCGTTGATCGGGGGACCGATGAGCAGTTCTTC.

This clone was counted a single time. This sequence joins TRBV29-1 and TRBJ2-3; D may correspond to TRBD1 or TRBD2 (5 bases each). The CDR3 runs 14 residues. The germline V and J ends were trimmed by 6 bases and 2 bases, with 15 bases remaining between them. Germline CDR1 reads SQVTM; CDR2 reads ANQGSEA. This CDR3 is CSVRPGPSTDTQYF. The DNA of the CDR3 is TGCAGCGTCAGACCGGGACCCTCCACAGATACGCAGTATTTT.

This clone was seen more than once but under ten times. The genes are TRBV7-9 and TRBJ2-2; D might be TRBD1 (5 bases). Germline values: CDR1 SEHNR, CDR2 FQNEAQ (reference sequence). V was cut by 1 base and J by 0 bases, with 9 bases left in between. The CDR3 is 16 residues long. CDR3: CASSLVAGSNTGELFF. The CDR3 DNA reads TGTGCCAGCAGCTTAGTGGCAGGGTCGAACACCGGGGAGCTGTTTTTT.

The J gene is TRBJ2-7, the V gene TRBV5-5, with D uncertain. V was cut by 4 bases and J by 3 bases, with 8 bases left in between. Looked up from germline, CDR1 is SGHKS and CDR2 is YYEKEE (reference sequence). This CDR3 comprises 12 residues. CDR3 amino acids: CASSHYSYEQYF. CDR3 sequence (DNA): TGTGCCAGCAGCCATTACAGCTACGAGCAGTACTTC.

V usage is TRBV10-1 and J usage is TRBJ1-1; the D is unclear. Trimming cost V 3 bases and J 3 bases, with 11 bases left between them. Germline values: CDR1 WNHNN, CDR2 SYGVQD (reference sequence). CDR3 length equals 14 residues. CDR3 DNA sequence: TGCGCCAGCAGTGAAAACCCGTCGGACACTGAAGCTTTCTTT. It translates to CASSENPSDTEAFF.

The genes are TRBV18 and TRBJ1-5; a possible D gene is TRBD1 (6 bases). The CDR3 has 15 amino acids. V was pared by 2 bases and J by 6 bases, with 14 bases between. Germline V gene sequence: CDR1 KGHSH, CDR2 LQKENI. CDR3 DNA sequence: TGTGCCAGCTCACCAGGCTCGGACAGAAGTCAGCCCCAGCATTTT. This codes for CASSPGSDRSQPQHF.

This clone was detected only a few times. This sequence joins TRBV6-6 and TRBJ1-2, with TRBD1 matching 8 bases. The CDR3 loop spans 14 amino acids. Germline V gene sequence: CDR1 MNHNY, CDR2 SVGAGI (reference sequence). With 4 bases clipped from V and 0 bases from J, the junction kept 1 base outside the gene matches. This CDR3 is CASSSTGANYGYTF. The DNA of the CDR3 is TGTGCCAGCAGTTCGACAGGGGCTAACTATGGCTACACCTTC.

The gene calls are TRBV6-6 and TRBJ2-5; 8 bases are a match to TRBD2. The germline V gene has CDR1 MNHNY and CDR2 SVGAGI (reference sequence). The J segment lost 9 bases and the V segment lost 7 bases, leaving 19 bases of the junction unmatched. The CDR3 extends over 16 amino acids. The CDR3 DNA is TGTGCCAGCACCGACGGCGGGGGGCGCGGCCAAGAATCCCAGTACTTC. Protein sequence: CASTDGGGRGQESQYF.

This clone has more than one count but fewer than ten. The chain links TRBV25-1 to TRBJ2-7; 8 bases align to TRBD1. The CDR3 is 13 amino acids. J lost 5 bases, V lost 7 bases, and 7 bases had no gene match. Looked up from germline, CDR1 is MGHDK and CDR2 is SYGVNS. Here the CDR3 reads CASTATGAHEQYF. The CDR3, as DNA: TGTGCCAGCACCGCGACAGGGGCGCACGAGCAGTACTTC.

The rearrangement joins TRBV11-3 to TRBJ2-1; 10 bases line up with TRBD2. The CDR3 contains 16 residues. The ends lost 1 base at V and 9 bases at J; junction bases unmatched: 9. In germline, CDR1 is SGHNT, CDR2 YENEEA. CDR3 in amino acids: CASSLGPSGGRAEQFF. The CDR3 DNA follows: TGTGCCAGCAGCTTAGGGCCTAGCGGGGGACGTGCTGAGCAGTTCTTC.

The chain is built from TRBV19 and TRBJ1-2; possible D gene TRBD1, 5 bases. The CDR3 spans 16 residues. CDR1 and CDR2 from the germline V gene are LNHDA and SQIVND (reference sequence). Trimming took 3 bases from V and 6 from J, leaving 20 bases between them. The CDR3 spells CASSITWTTKLHGYTF. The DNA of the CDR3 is TGTGCCAGTAGTATTACCTGGACAACAAAACTGCATGGCTACACCTTC.

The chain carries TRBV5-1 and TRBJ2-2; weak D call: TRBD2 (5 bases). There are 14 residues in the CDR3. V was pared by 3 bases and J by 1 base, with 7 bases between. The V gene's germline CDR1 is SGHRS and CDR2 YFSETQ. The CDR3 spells CASSYEGNTGELFF. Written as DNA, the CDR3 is TGCGCCAGCAGCTATGAGGGGAACACCGGGGAGCTGTTTTTT.

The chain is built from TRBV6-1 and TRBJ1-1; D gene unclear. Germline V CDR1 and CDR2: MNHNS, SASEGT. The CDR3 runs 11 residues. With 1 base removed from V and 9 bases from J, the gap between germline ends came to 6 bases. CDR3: CASSEEGQAFF. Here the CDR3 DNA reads TGTGCCAGCAGTGAAGAAGGCCAAGCTTTCTTT.

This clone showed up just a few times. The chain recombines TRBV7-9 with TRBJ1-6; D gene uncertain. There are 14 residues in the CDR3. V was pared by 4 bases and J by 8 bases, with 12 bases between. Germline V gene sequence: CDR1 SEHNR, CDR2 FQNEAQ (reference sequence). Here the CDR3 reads CASSSSRHDSPLHF. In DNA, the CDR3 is TGTGCCAGCAGCTCGTCCCGACACGATTCACCCCTCCACTTT.

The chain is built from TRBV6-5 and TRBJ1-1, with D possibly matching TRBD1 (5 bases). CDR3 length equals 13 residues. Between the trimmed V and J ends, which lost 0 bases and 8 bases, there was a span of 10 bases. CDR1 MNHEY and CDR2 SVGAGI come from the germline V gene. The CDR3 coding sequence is TGTGCCAGCAGTTACTCGATTAGGGGAGAAGCTTTCTTT. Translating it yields CASSYSIRGEAFF.

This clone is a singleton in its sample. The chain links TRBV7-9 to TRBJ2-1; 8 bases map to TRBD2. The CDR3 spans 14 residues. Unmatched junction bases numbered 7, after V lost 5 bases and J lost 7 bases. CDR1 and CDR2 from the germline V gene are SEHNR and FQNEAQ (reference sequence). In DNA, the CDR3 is TGTGCCAGCAGCCTTAGCGGGGCTGGGAATGAGCAGTTCTTC. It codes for CASSLSGAGNEQFF.

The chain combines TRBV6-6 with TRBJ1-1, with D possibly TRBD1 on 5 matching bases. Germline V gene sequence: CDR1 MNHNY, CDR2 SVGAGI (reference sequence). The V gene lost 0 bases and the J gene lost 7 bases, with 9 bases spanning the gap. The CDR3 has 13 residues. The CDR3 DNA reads TGTGCCAGCAGTTACTCTGGGGGGGTTGAAGCTTTCTTT. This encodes CASSYSGGVEAFF.

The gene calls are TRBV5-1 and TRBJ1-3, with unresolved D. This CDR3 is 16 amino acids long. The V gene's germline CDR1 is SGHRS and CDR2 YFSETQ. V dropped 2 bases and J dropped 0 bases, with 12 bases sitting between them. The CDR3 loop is CASSFTGSSSGNTIYF. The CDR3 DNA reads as TGCGCCAGCAGCTTTACCGGGTCCTCCTCTGGAAACACCATATATTTT.

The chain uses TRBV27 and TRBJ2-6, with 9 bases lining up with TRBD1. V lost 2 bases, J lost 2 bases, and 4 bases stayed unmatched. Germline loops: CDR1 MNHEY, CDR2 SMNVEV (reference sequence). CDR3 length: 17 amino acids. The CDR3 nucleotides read TGTGCCAGCAGTTTAACCGGGACAGGGACTGGGGCCAACGTCCTGACTTTC. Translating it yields CASSLTGTGTGANVLTF.

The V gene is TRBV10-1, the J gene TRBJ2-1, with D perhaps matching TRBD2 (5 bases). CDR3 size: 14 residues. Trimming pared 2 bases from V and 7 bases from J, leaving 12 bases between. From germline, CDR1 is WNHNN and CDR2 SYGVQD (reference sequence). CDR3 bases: TGCGCCAGCAGTGAGGATCGCGGGCCAAATGAGCAGTTCTTC. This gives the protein CASSEDRGPNEQFF.

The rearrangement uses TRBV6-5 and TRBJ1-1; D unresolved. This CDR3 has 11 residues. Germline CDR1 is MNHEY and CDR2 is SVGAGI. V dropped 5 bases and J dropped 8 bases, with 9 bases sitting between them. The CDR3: CASSTNREAFF. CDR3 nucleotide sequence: TGTGCCAGCAGTACAAACAGAGAAGCTTTCTTT.

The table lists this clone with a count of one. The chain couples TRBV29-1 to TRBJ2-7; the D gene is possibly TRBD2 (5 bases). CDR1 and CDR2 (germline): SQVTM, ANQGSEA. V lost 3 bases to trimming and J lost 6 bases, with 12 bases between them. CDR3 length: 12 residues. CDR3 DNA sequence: TGCAGCGTTGACCCTAACGGAGGCGAGCAGTACTTC. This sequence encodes CSVDPNGGEQYF.

CDR3 bases: TGTGCCAGCAGCTCCCGGGGGGGCCGGTTTGGCGGGGAGCTGTTTTTT. It specifies CASSSRGGRFGGELFF. The chain joins TRBV7-3 to TRBJ2-2, with 8 bases lining up with TRBD2. Germline V gene lookup returns CDR1 SGHTA and CDR2 FQGTGA. J was trimmed by 7 bases and V by 4 bases; bases with no gene match: 11. There are 16 residues in the CDR3.

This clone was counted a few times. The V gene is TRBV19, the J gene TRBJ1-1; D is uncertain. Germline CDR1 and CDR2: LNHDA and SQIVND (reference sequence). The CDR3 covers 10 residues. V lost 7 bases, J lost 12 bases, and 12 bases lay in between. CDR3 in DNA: TGTGCCAGTACGAGGGAAGAAACTTTCTTT. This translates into CASTREETFF.